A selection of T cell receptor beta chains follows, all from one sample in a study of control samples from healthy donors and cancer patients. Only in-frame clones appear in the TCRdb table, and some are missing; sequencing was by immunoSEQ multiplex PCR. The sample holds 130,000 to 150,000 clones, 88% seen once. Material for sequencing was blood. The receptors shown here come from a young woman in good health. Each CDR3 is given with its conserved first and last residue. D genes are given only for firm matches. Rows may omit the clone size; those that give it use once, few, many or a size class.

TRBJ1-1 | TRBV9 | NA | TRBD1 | TGTGCCAGCAGCGTAGGACAGGGGGACACTGAAGCTTTCTTT | CASSVGQGDTEAFF
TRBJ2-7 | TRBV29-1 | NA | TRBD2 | TGCAGCGTTATTCCGCGGGGGGGCTACGAGCAGTACTTC | CSVIPRGGYEQYF
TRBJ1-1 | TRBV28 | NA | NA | TGTGCCAGCAGGATTCAGGCCGCCGGGTTATTCGCAGCTTTCTTT | CASRIQAAGLFAAFF
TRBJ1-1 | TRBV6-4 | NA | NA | TGTGCCAGAACGGGACATTACACTGAAGCTTTCTTT | CARTGHYTEAFF
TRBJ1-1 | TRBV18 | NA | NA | TGTGCCAGCTCACTACTACAGGGCCACACTGAAGCTTTCTTT | CASSLLQGHTEAFF
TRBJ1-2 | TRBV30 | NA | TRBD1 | TGTGCCTGGGACAGGGGGGACTATGGCTACACCTTC | CAWDRGDYGYTF
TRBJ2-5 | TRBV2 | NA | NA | TGTGCCAGCAGTGACGCTAGTGGGGAGACCCAGTACTTC | CASSDASGETQYF
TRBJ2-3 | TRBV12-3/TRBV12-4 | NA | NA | TGTGCCAGCAGTTCCGGAGTCCCAGATACGCAGTATTTT | CASSSGVPDTQYF
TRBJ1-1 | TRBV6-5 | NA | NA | TGTGCCAGCGGAACAGGGAACACTGAAGCTTTCTTT | CASGTGNTEAFF
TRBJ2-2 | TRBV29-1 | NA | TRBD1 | TGCAGCGTCGAGGGGGTGGTCAGGGGGCAAGGGGAGCTGTTTTTT | CSVEGVVRGQGELFF
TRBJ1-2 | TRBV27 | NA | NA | TGTGCCAGCAGTTTATCGCCCAGGGACTATGGCTACACCTTC | CASSLSPRDYGYTF
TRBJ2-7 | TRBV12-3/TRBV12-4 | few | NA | TGTGCCAGCAGTTTGGTACCCTACGAGCAGTACTTC | CASSLVPYEQYF
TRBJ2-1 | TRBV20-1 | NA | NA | TGCAGTGCTAGTGTTAGCGGAGGGAATGAGCAGTTCTTC | CSASVSGGNEQFF
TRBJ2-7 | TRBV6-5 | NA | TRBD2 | TGTGCCAGCAGTTCCCTAATTGTACTAGCGTCCTACGAGCAGTACTTC | CASSSLIVLASYEQYF
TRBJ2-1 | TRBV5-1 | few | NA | TGCGCCAGCACACAGGGTCGGACCTACAATGAGCAGTTCTTC | CASTQGRTYNEQFF
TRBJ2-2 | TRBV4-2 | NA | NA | TGTGCCAGCAGCCAAGAGGCCCTAGCGCCCACCGGGGAGCTGTTTTTT | CASSQEALAPTGELFF
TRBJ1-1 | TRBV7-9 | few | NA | TGTGCCAGCAGCTGGACTGTGAACACTGAAGCTTTCTTT | CASSWTVNTEAFF
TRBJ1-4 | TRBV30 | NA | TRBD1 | TGTGCCGGGTCAGGGGGACCTGAAAAACTGTTTTTT | CAGSGGPEKLFF
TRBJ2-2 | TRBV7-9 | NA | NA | TGTGCCAGCAGCTTAAATCCAGCGGGACAGGCCGGGGAGCTGTTTTTT | CASSLNPAGQAGELFF
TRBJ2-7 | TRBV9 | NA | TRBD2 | TGTGCCAGCAGCGTAGGTGAGATGGGTCTAGCGGGCCTGTACGAGCAGTACTTC | CASSVGEMGLAGLYEQYF
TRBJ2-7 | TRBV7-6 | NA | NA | TGTGCCAGCAGCTTAGCCGGGACGGACGTGGGGGAGCAGTACTTC | CASSLAGTDVGEQYF
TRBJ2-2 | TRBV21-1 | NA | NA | TGTGCCAGCAGCAAATCGACCCTAGCGGGAGGTTATAACACCGGGGAGCTGTTTTTT | CASSKSTLAGGYNTGELFF
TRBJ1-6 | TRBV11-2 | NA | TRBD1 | TGTGCCAGCAGCCCCTGGACAGGCCCCAATTCACCCCTCCACTTT | CASSPWTGPNSPLHF
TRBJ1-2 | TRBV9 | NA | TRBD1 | TGTGCCAGCAGCCTCTCATGGGGAGACAGGGACGGCTACACCTTC | CASSLSWGDRDGYTF
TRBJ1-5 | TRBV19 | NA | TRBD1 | TGTGCCAGTAGCCCCCCGGGAGGGGGCTCTCAGCCCCAGCATTTT | CASSPPGGGSQPQHF
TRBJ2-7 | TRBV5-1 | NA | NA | TGCGCCAGCAGGCCCGGGGGCAGCTCCTACGAGCAGTACTTC | CASRPGGSSYEQYF
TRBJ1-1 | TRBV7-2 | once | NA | TGTGCCAGCAGCTTAGTGTCGGGGGGTATGAACACTGAAGCTTTCTTT | CASSLVSGGMNTEAFF
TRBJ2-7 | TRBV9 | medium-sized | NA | TGTGCCAGCAGCGTTTCAGGAGGACCCTACGAGCAGTACTTC | CASSVSGGPYEQYF
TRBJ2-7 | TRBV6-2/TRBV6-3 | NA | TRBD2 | TGTGCCAGCAGTTACTCTAGACTAGCGGGATCCTACGAGCAGTACTTC | CASSYSRLAGSYEQYF
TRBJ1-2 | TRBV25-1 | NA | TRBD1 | TGTGCCAGCAGTGGGGACAGCTCGAGTGACTATGGCTACACCTTC | CASSGDSSSDYGYTF
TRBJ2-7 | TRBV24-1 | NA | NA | TGTGCCACCAGTGATGGGGGCCCCCACGAGCAGTACTTC | CATSDGGPHEQYF
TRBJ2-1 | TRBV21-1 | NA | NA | TGTGCCAGCAGCATAGCGGGAGGGAGGGACAATGAGCAGTTCTTC | CASSIAGGRDNEQFF
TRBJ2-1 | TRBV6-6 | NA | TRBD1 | TGTGCCAGCAGTTTCGCCCAGGGGGAAAGGCAGTTCTTC | CASSFAQGERQFF
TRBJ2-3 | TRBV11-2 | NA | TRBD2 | TGTGCCAGCAGCTTAGCGGGGGGTGGAGTAGTGGATACGCAGTATTTT | CASSLAGGGVVDTQYF
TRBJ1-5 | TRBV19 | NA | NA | TGTGCCAGTTCGGACAGCAGCAATCAGCCCCAGCATTTT | CASSDSSNQPQHF
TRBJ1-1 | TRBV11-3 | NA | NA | TGTGCCAGCAGCTTAAGTGGGGGTGGTGAAGCTTTCTTT | CASSLSGGGEAFF
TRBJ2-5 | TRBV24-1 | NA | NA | TGTGCCACCAGTGATTCGACAGAGTACCAAGAGACCCAGTACTTC | CATSDSTEYQETQYF
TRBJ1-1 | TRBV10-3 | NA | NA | TGTGCCATCAGTGACCCAGGGGTGAACACTGAAGCTTTCTTT | CAISDPGVNTEAFF
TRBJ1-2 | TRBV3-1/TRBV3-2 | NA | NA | TGTGCCAGCAGCCAAGTACAGTCTTATGGCTACACCTTC | CASSQVQSYGYTF
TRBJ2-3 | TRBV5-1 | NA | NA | TGCGCCAGCAGCGGAGGGGACTTCGTCACAGATACGCAGTATTTT | CASSGGDFVTDTQYF
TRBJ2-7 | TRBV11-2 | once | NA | TGTGCCAGCAGCTCGATCGGTAAGGACGAGTACTTC | CASSSIGKDEYF
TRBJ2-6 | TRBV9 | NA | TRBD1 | TGTGCCAGCAGCGTGAGAGGGACAGGGGTAGGGGCCAACGTCCTGACTTTC | CASSVRGTGVGANVLTF
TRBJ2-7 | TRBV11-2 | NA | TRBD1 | TGTGCCAGCAGCTCGGGACAGGGCTACGAGCAGTACTTC | CASSSGQGYEQYF
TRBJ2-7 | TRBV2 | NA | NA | TGTGCCAGCTGGAAGATAGGGCTAAGCTCCTACGAGCAGTACTTC | CASWKIGLSSYEQYF
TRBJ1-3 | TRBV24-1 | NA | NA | TGTGCCACCAGTGCGGCAGGGCCGATTCTTGGAAACACCATATATTTT | CATSAAGPILGNTIYF
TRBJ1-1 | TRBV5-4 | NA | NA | TGTGCCAGCACCAACCAGGGAGTCGGCACTGAAGCTTTCTTT | CASTNQGVGTEAFF
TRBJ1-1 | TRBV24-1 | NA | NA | TGTGCCACCAGTGATGGGGCCGAAACCTCAGGGGCTTTCTTT | CATSDGAETSGAFF